The 9 T cell receptor beta chains given below trace back to one sample, sequenced in a study of blood T cell repertoires in COVID-19. Data came from immunoSEQ multiplex PCR; TCRdb stores just in-frame clones and leaves some out. The table has about 130,000 clones, roughly 87% seen once; the top ten hold around 6.3%. The sequenced sample was peripheral blood. Receptor source: a man older than 75 with active or convalescent COVID-19.

This clone has only one observation. The chain carries TRBV7-9 and TRBJ1-1; D is unclear. This CDR3 contains 13 residues. V lost 4 bases and J lost 10, with 16 bases in between. Germline V gene data show CDR1 as SEHNR and CDR2 as FQNEAQ (reference sequence). The CDR3 region has the DNA TGTGCCAGCAGCTCCATGGGCCCCTTCGGAGCTTTCTTT. The encoded protein is CASSSMGPFGAFF.

The rearrangement uses TRBV18 and TRBJ1-6; D might be TRBD1 (5 bases). CDR1 and CDR2 (germline): KGHSH, LQKENI. V lost 3 bases to trimming and J lost 7 bases, with 13 bases between them. This CDR3 comprises 15 residues. The CDR3 sequence: CASSPHSRANSPLHF. CDR3 DNA: TGTGCCAGCTCACCGCATAGCAGGGCAAATTCACCCCTCCACTTT.

The CDR3 here is CASSQDPAGVSQYF. CDR3 coding DNA: TGCGCCAGCAGCCAAGATCCAGCGGGAGTTTCGCAGTACTTC. J is TRBJ2-7 and V is TRBV4-1, with 8 bases matching TRBD2. The CDR3 covers 14 residues. J was trimmed by 9 bases and V by 0 bases; bases with no gene match: 7. CDR1 and CDR2 (germline): MGHRA, YSYEKL.

The chain carries TRBV6-5 and TRBJ1-1; D may be TRBD1 (6 bases). Deletions cut 0 bases from V and 2 bases from J, with 13 bases between. Germline CDR1 reads MNHEY; CDR2 reads SVGAGI. This CDR3 has 16 amino acids. The CDR3 sequence: CASSYSGGASNTEAFF. Here the CDR3 DNA reads TGTGCCAGCAGTTACTCTGGGGGGGCTTCTAACACTGAAGCTTTCTTT.

This clone occurred once. This chain uses TRBV10-3 with TRBJ2-7; D perhaps matches TRBD2 (6 bases). The CDR3 totals 15 residues. The V gene lost 0 bases and the J gene lost 7 bases, with 16 bases spanning the gap. Germline values: CDR1 ENHRY, CDR2 SYGVKD. CDR3 nucleotides: TGTGCCATCAGTGAGTCGACTGGGGGACTGCCGGAGCAGTACTTC. It is translated as CAISESTGGLPEQYF.

The chain employs TRBV7-6 and TRBJ1-1; D is undetermined. Germline V gene sequence: CDR1 SGHVS, CDR2 FNYEAQ. This CDR3 has 12 amino acids. V gave up 5 bases and J gave up 6 bases, with 10 bases separating them. Written as DNA, the CDR3 is TGTGCCAGCAGCCCGGGAAGAGCTGAAGCTTTCTTT. It encodes CASSPGRAEAFF. Variable domain in full (rest from reference TRBV7-6 and TRBJ1-1): GAGVSQSPRYKVTKRGQDVALRCDPISGHVSLYWYRQALGQGPEFLTYFNYEAQQDKSGLPNDRFSAERPEGSISTLTIQRTEQRDSAMYRCASSPGRAEAFFGQGTRLTVV.

This sequence joins TRBV7-2 and TRBJ1-2; weak D call: TRBD1 (5 bases). CDR3 length: 16 amino acids. Germline CDR1 SGHTA, CDR2 FQGNSA. V lost 7 bases and J lost 2, with 20 bases in between. The CDR3 spells CASIKREGPPNYGYTF. CDR3 DNA sequence: TGTGCCAGCATCAAGAGGGAGGGACCCCCCAACTATGGCTACACCTTC.

The chain couples TRBV7-2 to TRBJ1-3; no clear D gene. This CDR3 region has 15 residues. The germline gives CDR1 SGHTA, CDR2 FQGNSA. The V end lost 4 bases, the J end lost 4 bases, and 14 bases lay between the germline ends. In nucleotides, the CDR3 is TGTGCCAGCAGCTCCCTATACCATTTAGGAAACACCATATATTTT. The encoded protein is CASSSLYHLGNTIYF.

V usage is TRBV7-9 and J usage is TRBJ2-5; 11 positions match TRBD1. Germline CDR1 SEHNR, CDR2 FQNEAQ (reference sequence). This CDR3 comprises 15 residues. V was clipped by 3 bases and J by 5 bases; unmatched bases: 5. CDR3 bases: TGTGCCAGCAGCTTCGGGACAGGGGGAAGGGAGACCCAGTACTTC. Residues: CASSFGTGGRETQYF.